The 24 T cell receptor beta chains listed next were all sequenced from one sample in a study of graft-versus-host responses after intestinal transplantation. Here immunoSEQ multiplex PCR was the method, and the copy in TCRdb shows in-frame clones only, minus some. The sample yields roughly 90,000 clones, roughly nine tenths seen once. The antigens for these receptors are not known. Here the sequenced sample was unstimulated CD4+ T cells sorted from spleen or lymph node cells, taken before transplant. The receptors stem from a human donor who was the organ donor for an intestinal transplant.

The chain couples TRBV7-2 to TRBJ2-6; D uncertain. This CDR3 region has 17 residues. Trimming shortened V by 3 bases and J by 0 bases, and 12 bases separated the two germline ends. In germline, CDR1 is SGHTA, CDR2 FQGNSA. CDR3 nucleotides: TGTGCCAGCAGCTTCCGTCCCCGCTACTCTGGGGCCAACGTCCTGACTTTC. The encoded protein is CASSFRPRYSGANVLTF.

The gene calls are TRBV27 and TRBJ1-2; the D gene is possibly TRBD1 (6 bases). Trimming removed 8 bases at V and 4 bases at J, with 17 bases between. This CDR3 has 14 amino acids. Germline V gene lookup returns CDR1 MNHEY and CDR2 SMNVEV (reference sequence). The CDR3 sequence is CASGLRGGGYGYTF. In nucleotides, the CDR3 is TGTGCCAGCGGCCTCAGGGGTGGGGGCTATGGCTACACCTTC.

This sequence joins TRBV2 and TRBJ2-1; D uncertain. Trimming stripped 0 bases from V and 5 bases from J, with 11 bases between. This CDR3 comprises 15 residues. Germline loops: CDR1 SNHLY, CDR2 FYNNEI. The CDR3 bases are TGTGCCAGCAGTGAAGCGCCCCATAGTAACAATGAGCAGTTCTTC. Translating gives CASSEAPHSNNEQFF.

This clone was counted once. The V gene is TRBV10-3, the J gene TRBJ1-2; possible D gene TRBD1, 6 bases. The CDR3 is 15 residues long. The V gene lost 4 bases and the J gene lost 2 bases, with 14 bases spanning the gap. CDR1 and CDR2 from the germline V gene are ENHRY and SYGVKD. The CDR3 region has the DNA TGTGCCATCAGTGTATCTCCGGACAGAAACTATGGCTACACCTTC. Its protein product is CAISVSPDRNYGYTF.

V and J are TRBV28 and TRBJ2-1; 13 bases match TRBD2. Germline V lookup: CDR1 MDHEN, CDR2 SYDVKM. The V and J ends lost 6 bases and 9 bases, in that order; junction bases with no gene match: 11. The CDR3 is made up of 16 amino acids. CDR3 amino acids: CASRPYTSGRAGEQFF. The CDR3 region has the DNA TGTGCCAGCAGACCTTATACTAGCGGGAGGGCCGGTGAGCAGTTCTTC.

This clone occurred once. J is TRBJ2-1 and V is TRBV7-3; D unclear. This CDR3 comprises 13 residues. Germline V gene data show CDR1 as SGHTA and CDR2 as FQGTGA. The ends were cut back, 0 bases at V and 6 bases at J, with 6 bases in the middle. In DNA form, the CDR3 reads TGTGCCAGCAGCTTAACGTTGCGCAATGAGCAGTTCTTC. It specifies CASSLTLRNEQFF.

The rearrangement links TRBV5-4 to TRBJ1-2; 7 bases align to TRBD1. This CDR3 is built from 12 residues. Trimming cost V 4 bases and J 5 bases; bases outside gene matches: 2. Germline V gives CDR1 SGHNT, CDR2 YYREEE (reference sequence). CDR3 nucleotide sequence: TGTGCCAGCAGCGCGGGACAGTATGGCTACACCTTC. It specifies CASSAGQYGYTF.

This chain joins TRBV30 and TRBJ1-6; D not resolved. This CDR3 is built from 16 residues. CDR1 GTSNPN and CDR2 SVGIG come from the germline V gene (reference sequence). V was cut by 2 bases and J by 0 bases, with 11 bases left in between. The CDR3 protein is CAWSTLQSSYNSPLHF. The CDR3 nucleotides are TGTGCCTGGAGTACCCTACAGAGCTCCTATAATTCACCCCTCCACTTT.

The chain recombines TRBV5-1 with TRBJ1-2; D is possibly TRBD1 (5 bases). V lost 4 bases and J 4 bases, leaving 11 bases between the germline ends. This CDR3 has 13 amino acids. Germline CDR1 and CDR2: SGHRS and YFSETQ. CDR3 coding DNA: TGCGCCAGCAGCCGGGGGGGTATCTATGGCTACACCTTC. Translating gives CASSRGGIYGYTF.

This chain connects TRBV27 to TRBJ2-3; 11 bases are shared with TRBD2. Germline assignment: CDR1 MNHEY and CDR2 SMNVEV (reference sequence). The ends lost 0 bases at V and 8 bases at J; junction bases unmatched: 7. CDR3 length: 16 amino acids. The CDR3 loop is CASSLSTTGTSGTQYF. DNA for the CDR3: TGTGCCAGCAGTTTATCCACAACCGGGACTAGCGGTACGCAGTATTTT.

This chain uses TRBV4-1 with TRBJ1-2; TRBD1 agrees at 11 bases. J gave up 8 bases and V 5 bases, and 4 bases lay outside the gene matches. CDR1 is MGHRA, CDR2 YSYEKL, per germline. The CDR3 consists of 13 residues. The CDR3 nucleotides are TGCGCCAGCAGCGGACAGGGGGCGCCCGGCTACACCTTC. Protein product: CASSGQGAPGYTF.

CDR3 sequence: CASKNLRNRGVYGYTF. Written as DNA, the CDR3 is TGTGCCAGCAAAAACCTCCGGAACAGGGGGGTCTATGGCTACACCTTC. V and J are TRBV2 and TRBJ1-2; 8 nucleotides match TRBD1. The germline gives CDR1 SNHLY, CDR2 FYNNEI. The CDR3 is made up of 16 amino acids. V was clipped by 7 bases and J by 4 bases; unmatched bases: 14.

The gene calls are TRBV5-1 and TRBJ2-3; possibly TRBD1 for D (5 bases). The V end lost 0 bases, the J end lost 2 bases, and 7 bases lay between the germline ends. The germline V gene has CDR1 SGHRS and CDR2 YFSETQ. The CDR3 sequence is 14 residues long. The CDR3 bases are TGCGCCAGCAGCTTGGGGGGCTTCACAGATACGCAGTATTTT. Its translation: CASSLGGFTDTQYF.

The chain couples TRBV2 to TRBJ2-3, with 13 bases fitting TRBD2. V trimming: 8 bases; J trimming: 6 bases; junction bases outside the gene matches: 11. Germline V gene data show CDR1 as SNHLY and CDR2 as FYNNEI. This CDR3 region has 16 residues. This CDR3 reads CASRYTSGGVSDTQYF. The CDR3 coding sequence is TGTGCCAGCCGCTATACTAGCGGGGGGGTCAGCGATACGCAGTATTTT.

The chain links TRBV6-6 to TRBJ2-1, with unresolved D. The V end lost 0 bases, the J end lost 6 bases, and 9 bases lay between the germline ends. This CDR3 comprises 14 residues. Germline V lookup: CDR1 MNHNY, CDR2 SVGAGI (reference sequence). The DNA for the CDR3 is TGTGCCAGCAGTTACTCGTCGTCCCTCAATGAGCAGTTCTTC. Translating gives CASSYSSSLNEQFF.

In this sample, this clone turned up once. The chain carries TRBV27 and TRBJ2-1; TRBD1 aligns across 10 bases. CDR1 is MNHEY, CDR2 SMNVEV, per germline (reference sequence). V was pared by 7 bases and J by 7 bases, with 4 bases of the junction left unmatched. The CDR3 sequence is 13 residues long. The DNA of the CDR3 is TGTGCCAGCACCAGACAGGGGGCTAATGAGCAGTTCTTC. It yields the protein CASTRQGANEQFF.

This clone has just a few counts. The chain employs TRBV21-1 and TRBJ1-6; the D call of TRBD1 is as the table states it, not checked on the DNA. TRBV21-1 is a pseudogene locus. This CDR3 has 13 residues. DNA for the CDR3: TGTGCCAGCAGGATAAAACAGGGACCACCCCTCCACTTT. It specifies CASRIKQGPPLHF.

V and J are TRBV4-3 and TRBJ2-1; 9 positions agree with TRBD1. The CDR3 totals 16 residues. J lost 10 bases, V lost 3 bases, and 13 bases had no gene match. Germline CDR1 LGHNA, CDR2 YSLEER. The CDR3 protein is CASSHGSGTGRGEQFF. The CDR3 coding sequence is TGCGCCAGCAGCCATGGGTCCGGGACAGGGCGGGGGGAGCAGTTCTTC.

V usage is TRBV29-1 and J usage is TRBJ1-3; D ambiguous. With 4 bases removed from V and 3 bases from J, the gap between germline ends came to 7 bases. CDR1 and CDR2 (germline): SQVTM, ANQGSEA. The CDR3 has 12 amino acids. DNA of the CDR3: TGCAGCGTTGCTGACTTTGGAAACACCATATATTTT. Its protein is CSVADFGNTIYF.

The rearrangement joins TRBV4-1 to TRBJ2-1; 16 positions agree with TRBD2. V gave up 4 bases and J gave up 5 bases; unmatched junction bases: 8. Germline CDR1 is MGHRA and CDR2 is YSYEKL. The CDR3 covers 18 residues. The CDR3 is CASSRGLAGGLGHNEQFF. DNA for the CDR3: TGCGCCAGCAGCCGGGGACTAGCGGGGGGGCTGGGGCACAATGAGCAGTTCTTC.

The V call is TRBV9, the J call TRBJ2-2; weak D call: TRBD1 (5 bases). The CDR3 is 17 amino acids. Per the germline V gene, CDR1 is SGDLS and CDR2 is YYNGEE. V lost 0 bases to trimming and J lost 1 base, with 13 bases between them. The chain's CDR3 is CASSVEYRLGNTGELFF. The CDR3 coding sequence is TGTGCCAGCAGCGTAGAATACAGGTTGGGGAACACCGGGGAGCTGTTTTTT.

This chain joins TRBV27 and TRBJ2-7; 7 bases are shared with TRBD1. The junction had 7 bases not matched to a gene; V was cut back by 6 bases and J by 2 bases. The CDR3 has 14 residues. From germline, CDR1 is MNHEY and CDR2 SMNVEV (reference sequence). CDR3 sequence (DNA): TGTGCCAGCAGATCCTTGGACAGGCCCTACGAGCAGTACTTC. Its translation: CASRSLDRPYEQYF.

The chain couples TRBV5-4 to TRBJ1-6; D may be TRBD1 (6 bases). CDR3 size: 16 residues. CDR1 SGHNT and CDR2 YYREEE come from the germline V gene (reference sequence). Trimming took off 4 bases at V and 6 bases at J, with 17 bases between the two ends. The CDR3 here is CASSKNREGVNSPLHF. CDR3 nucleotide sequence: TGTGCCAGCAGCAAGAACAGGGAGGGGGTTAATTCACCCCTCCACTTT.

CDR3 coding DNA: TGTGCCAGCAGCTTAGGCCCGGGGGGCTACACCTTC. Amino acid sequence: CASSLGPGGYTF. This chain joins TRBV11-3 and TRBJ1-2; no clear D gene. Trimming removed 1 base at V and 8 bases at J, with 8 bases between. The germline CDR1 and CDR2 sequences are SGHNT and YENEEA. CDR3 length equals 12 residues.